The rows below give T cell receptor beta chains drawn from one sample of a study of T cells in Graves' hyperthyroidism and ophthalmopathy. TCRdb reprocessed the multiplex PCR reads with MiXCR, giving one entry per CDR3 protein. The sample has about 380,000 distinct CDR3 sequences, 15% to 20% seen once. Sequencing input: blood. These receptors all come from a man between 18 and 29 years old with Graves' ophthalmopathy. The CDR3 runs from the conserved cysteine through the conserved F or W. D genes are given only for firm matches. Size is omitted from some rows. Given values are once, few, many or a class for expanded clones.

v_gene	d_gene	abundance	j_gene	CDR3aa	CDR3nt
TRBV5-1	TRBD1	few	TRBJ1-6	CASSLGTGEYSPLHF	TGCGCCAGCAGCCTGGGGACAGGGGAGTATTCACCCCTCCACTTT
TRBV11-1	-	many	TRBJ1-2	CASSLNNNYGYTF	TGTGCCAGCAGCTTAAATAACAACTATGGCTACACCTTC
TRBV12-3/TRBV12-4	-	many	TRBJ2-3	CASSEVRSDTQYF	TGTGCCAGCAGCGAGGTACGGTCAGATACGCAGTATTTT
TRBV3-1	-	many	TRBJ2-7	CASSQEGGYEQYF	TGTGCCAGCAGCCAAGAGGGGGGTTACGAGCAGTACTTC
TRBV20-1	-	many	TRBJ1-5	CSARDNFKPQHF	TGCAGTGCTAGAGATAACTTTAAGCCCCAGCATTTT
TRBV27	TRBD1	many	TRBJ1-5	CASTRPGTGPPQPQHF	TGTGCCAGCACGCGGCCCGGGACAGGTCCCCCTCAGCCCCAGCATTTT
TRBV9	-	-	TRBJ1-3	CASSPYRDTYNSGNTIYF	TGTGCCAGCTCACCATACCGGGACACCTATAACTCTGGAAACACCATATATTTT
TRBV5-1	-	many	TRBJ2-3	CASSGGAYTDTQYF	TGCGCCAGCAGTGGGGGGGCGTACACAGATACGCAGTATTTT
TRBV27	TRBD1	-	TRBJ1-1	CASSWGGQGNTEAFF	TGTGCCTCCTCCTGGGGGGGACAGGGGAACACTGAAGCTTTCTTT
TRBV6-1	-	many	TRBJ2-7	CASSSRGVSDEQYF	TGTGCCAGCTCTTCCAGGGGGGTTTCTGACGAGCAGTACTTC
TRBV10-2	TRBD1	few	TRBJ2-7	CASAGTGVEQYF	TGCGCCAGCGCCGGGACAGGGGTCGAGCAGTACTTC
TRBV3-1	TRBD1	-	TRBJ2-7	CASSQVPDRDEQYF	TGTGCCAGCAGCCAAGTCCCGGACAGGGACGAGCAGTACTTC
TRBV7-6	-	few	TRBJ1-6	CASSLGGSAALHF	TGTGCCAGCAGCTTAGGGGGATCAGCGGCCCTCCACTTT
TRBV13	-	many	TRBJ2-5	CASSLPGAETQYF	TGTGCCAGCAGCTTACCTGGAGCGGAGACCCAGTACTTC
TRBV6-1	TRBD2	-	TRBJ2-5	CASRRAGVKETQYF	TGTGCCAGCAGACGAGCGGGGGTAAAAGAGACCCAGTACTTC
TRBV25-1	-	few	TRBJ1-5	CASSELGVQPQHF	TGTGCCAGCAGTGAATTGGGGGTTCAGCCCCAGCATTTT
TRBV7-8	-	-	TRBJ2-1	CASSWTSYNEQFF	TGTGCCAGCAGCTGGACCAGCTACAATGAGCAGTTCTTC
TRBV27	-	few	TRBJ1-1	CASSLIPRGNTEAFF	TGTGCCAGCAGTCTCATCCCGCGGGGGAACACTGAAGCTTTCTTT
TRBV27	TRBD2	-	TRBJ2-1	CASTLSGSYYNEQFF	TGTGCCAGCACACTTAGCGGGAGTTATTACAATGAGCAGTTCTTC
TRBV5-1	TRBD1	many	TRBJ2-5	CASSQTTTGGETQYF	TGCGCCAGCAGCCAGACTACCACAGGGGGAGAGACCCAGTACTTC
TRBV4-1	-	few	TRBJ1-6	CASSQESGYSPLHF	TGCGCCAGCAGCCAAGAGTCAGGGTATTCACCCCTCCACTTT
TRBV5-5	TRBD1	few	TRBJ1-5	CASSFVQTGINQPQHF	TGTGCCAGCAGCTTCGTACAGACAGGGATCAATCAGCCCCAGCATTTT
TRBV5-5	TRBD1	-	TRBJ2-5	CASSWGTGGGTQYF	TGTGCCAGCAGCTGGGGGACAGGGGGTGGGACCCAGTACTTC
TRBV5-1	TRBD2	-	TRBJ2-7	CASSLLGGEAREQYF	TGCGCCAGCAGCCTTCTGGGAGGGGAGGCCCGCGAGCAGTACTTC
TRBV9	-	few	TRBJ2-2	CASRPQGGGNTGELFF	TGTGCCAGCAGGCCACAGGGAGGTGGGAACACCGGGGAGCTGTTTTTT
TRBV18	-	-	TRBJ2-3	CASSPVVTGPYSDTQYF	TGTGCCAGCTCACCAGTGGTAACAGGGCCATACTCGGATACGCAGTATTTT
TRBV19	-	-	TRBJ2-3	CASSARAPEDTQYF	TGTGCCAGTAGTGCCAGGGCCCCAGAAGATACGCAGTATTTT
TRBV7-9	-	-	TRBJ2-5	CASSPDFRLLGEETQYF	TGTGCCAGCAGCCCCGATTTCCGACTCCTGGGAGAGGAGACCCAGTACTTC
TRBV5-8	-	few	TRBJ2-7	CASSWGDSYEQYF	TGTGCCAGCAGCTGGGGGGACAGCTACGAGCAGTACTTC
TRBV6-1	TRBD1	few	TRBJ1-2	CASSEGGRGVAPDGYTF	TGTGCCAGCAGTGAAGGGGGCAGGGGGGTCGCCCCGGATGGCTACACCTTC